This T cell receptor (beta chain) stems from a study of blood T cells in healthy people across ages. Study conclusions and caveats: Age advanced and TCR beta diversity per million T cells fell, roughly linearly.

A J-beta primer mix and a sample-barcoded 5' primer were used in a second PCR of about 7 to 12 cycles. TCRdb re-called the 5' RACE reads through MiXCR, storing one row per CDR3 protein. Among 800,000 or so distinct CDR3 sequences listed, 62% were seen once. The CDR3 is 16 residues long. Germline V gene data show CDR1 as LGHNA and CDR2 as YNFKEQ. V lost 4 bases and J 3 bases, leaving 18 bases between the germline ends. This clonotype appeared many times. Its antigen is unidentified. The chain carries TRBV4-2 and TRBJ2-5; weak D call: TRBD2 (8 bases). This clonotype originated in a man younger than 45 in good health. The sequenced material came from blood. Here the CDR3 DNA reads TGTGCCAGCAGCCCCCGGGGGGGTACAGGGGAAGAGACCCAGTACTTC. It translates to CASSPRGGTGEETQYF.